These T cell receptor beta chains were read from a single sample in a study of T cells in Graves' hyperthyroidism and ophthalmopathy. TCRdb re-derived calls from the multiplex PCR reads in MiXCR, one entry per CDR3 protein. The sample includes roughly 100,000 distinct CDR3 sequences, over 45% of them seen just once. Sequenced sample: blood. All receptors derive from a man between 35 and 55 years old with Graves' hyperthyroidism. The CDR3 runs from the conserved cysteine through the conserved F or W. The D gene is left open where the match is weak. A row's size may be missing; if present it is once, few, many or a size class.

j_call,v_call,d_call,clone_size,cdr3_aa,cdr3_nt
TRBJ2-1,TRBV19,-,many,CASHSVGGAVKYNEQFF,TGTGCCAGTCACTCAGTCGGGGGAGCGGTAAAATACAATGAGCAGTTCTTC
TRBJ1-2,TRBV7-2,-,-,CASSVKSGGYTF,TGTGCCAGCAGCGTGAAGAGCGGGGGCTACACCTTC
TRBJ2-6,TRBV12-3/TRBV12-4,TRBD2,many,CASSPGGTGANVLTF,TGTGCCAGCAGCCCGGGGGGAACCGGGGCCAACGTCCTGACTTTC
TRBJ1-4,TRBV29-1,-,-,CSVEGGSEKLFF,TGCAGCGTTGAAGGCGGGAGTGAAAAACTGTTTTTT
TRBJ1-1,TRBV6-5,-,few,CASRRVEWNTEAFF,TGTGCCAGCAGGAGAGTGGAATGGAACACTGAAGCTTTCTTT
TRBJ1-1,TRBV19,-,-,CASSAGRVNTEAFF,TGTGCCAGTAGTGCGGGACGGGTGAACACTGAAGCTTTCTTT
TRBJ2-2,TRBV5-1,-,many,CASSFLVTGELFF,TGCGCCAGCAGCTTCCTCGTGACCGGGGAGCTGTTTTTT
TRBJ1-1,TRBV5-5,-,many,CASSRTLDTEAFF,TGTGCCAGCAGCCGCACGCTGGACACTGAAGCTTTCTTT
TRBJ1-1,TRBV2,TRBD1,-,CASSEEGAGIEAFF,TGTGCCAGCAGTGAAGAGGGGGCAGGAATTGAAGCTTTCTTT
TRBJ2-5,TRBV7-9,-,-,CASSLAGVGQETQYF,TGTGCCAGCAGCTTAGCGGGAGTGGGACAAGAGACCCAGTACTTC
TRBJ1-1,TRBV11-3,-,many,CASSVGTNGIEAFF,TGTGCCAGCAGCGTAGGGACAAACGGTATTGAAGCTTTCTTT
TRBJ2-3,TRBV7-2,-,-,CASSLGQF,TGTGCCAGCAGCCTCGGACAGTTT
TRBJ2-1,TRBV25-1,-,few,CASSELNNEQFF,TGTGCCAGCAGTGAATTGAACAATGAGCAGTTCTTC
TRBJ2-1,TRBV19,TRBD2,-,CASRLAGGNEQFF,TGTGCCAGTAGGCTAGCGGGAGGCAATGAGCAGTTCTTC
TRBJ1-1,TRBV15,-,-,CATSPRRRTEAFF,TGTGCCACCAGCCCAAGGAGGAGGACTGAAGCTTTCTTT
TRBJ1-2,TRBV9,-,-,CASTTSGGYGYTF,TGTGCCAGCACGACTAGCGGGGGCTATGGCTACACCTTC
TRBJ2-3,TRBV2,TRBD2,many,CASKLGAGGVKSTDTQYF,TGTGCCAGCAAATTAGGAGCGGGAGGCGTAAAGAGCACAGATACGCAGTATTTT